A selection of T cell receptor beta chains follows, all from one sample in a study of shared clonotypes between healthy human individuals. Method: immunoSEQ multiplex PCR; TCRdb's copy keeps in-frame clones and lacks some. The data contain roughly 2,500,000 clones, approximately 94% of them singletons. The sample comprised naive CD4+ T cells from PBMCs. These receptors came from a man aged 18 to 30 in good health. Some clones in this sample may be carry-over from other donors' samples. Both conserved end residues are part of each CDR3. Fields, in order: CDR3 DNA, CDR3 protein, V gene, J gene, clone size, D gene. D genes are given only for firm matches. The size field is filled for only some rows; it gives once, few, many or a size class.

DNA: TGCGCCAGCAGCACGGCCGGGTACAATGAGCAGTTCTTC; CDR3: CASSTAGYNEQFF; V: TRBV5-1; J: TRBJ2-1; size: -; D: -
DNA: TGTGCCAGCAGCAAAGCAGGGATACAAGGGTCTGAATCTAGGGAGCAGTACTTC; CDR3: CASSKAGIQGSESREQYF; V: TRBV21-1; J: TRBJ2-7; size: -; D: -
DNA: TGCGCCAGCAGCCCTGGGACTAGCTCCCTCTACAATGAGCAGTTCTTC; CDR3: CASSPGTSSLYNEQFF; V: TRBV5-1; J: TRBJ2-1; size: -; D: TRBD2
DNA: TGTGCCAGCAGTCCCCTGGGGGCGCAAGCTTTCTTT; CDR3: CASSPLGAQAFF; V: TRBV28; J: TRBJ1-1; size: -; D: -
DNA: TGCGCCAGCAGCCAAGGCGGGAATCAGCCCCAGCATTTT; CDR3: CASSQGGNQPQHF; V: TRBV4-3; J: TRBJ1-5; size: -; D: -
DNA: TGTGCCAGCAGTGAGACAGGGAGAAAGACTAATGAAAAACTGTTTTTT; CDR3: CASSETGRKTNEKLFF; V: TRBV27; J: TRBJ1-4; size: few; D: TRBD1
DNA: TGCGCCAGCAGCTTGGGAGATATTGCAACTAATGAAAAACTGTTTTTT; CDR3: CASSLGDIATNEKLFF; V: TRBV5-1; J: TRBJ1-4; size: -; D: -
DNA: TGTGCCAGCAGCAAAGTACAGGGGTACACTGAAGCTTTCTTT; CDR3: CASSKVQGYTEAFF; V: TRBV21-1; J: TRBJ1-1; size: few; D: -
DNA: TGTGCCAGCAGCTTGAACCCGGGACAGGGGGCGCAAAGCACCGGGGAGCTGTTTTTT; CDR3: CASSLNPGQGAQSTGELFF; V: TRBV28; J: TRBJ2-2; size: -; D: TRBD1
DNA: TGTGCCTGGAGTGCACTAAATGAGCAGTTCTTC; CDR3: CAWSALNEQFF; V: TRBV30; J: TRBJ2-1; size: -; D: -
DNA: TGCAGCGTTGGAACTAGCGGTTCACTCTCTGAGCAGTACTTC; CDR3: CSVGTSGSLSEQYF; V: TRBV29-1; J: TRBJ2-7; size: -; D: TRBD2
DNA: TGTGCCAGCAGCTTAGCAGGCAACACCGGGGAGCTGTTTTTT; CDR3: CASSLAGNTGELFF; V: TRBV7-2; J: TRBJ2-2; size: -; D: -
DNA: TGTGCCACCGCCAGGGACCAAGAGACCCAGTACTTC; CDR3: CATARDQETQYF; V: TRBV19; J: TRBJ2-5; size: -; D: -
DNA: TGTGCCAGCGGAGCGGGAGACCGCGATACGCAGTATTTT; CDR3: CASGAGDRDTQYF; V: TRBV25-1; J: TRBJ2-3; size: -; D: TRBD2
DNA: TGTGCCAGCAGTTATCCCGCGAGGGGGTACGAAGAGACCCAGTACTTC; CDR3: CASSYPARGYEETQYF; V: TRBV28; J: TRBJ2-5; size: many; D: -
DNA: TGTGCCAGCAGTCCCCCAGGGGCCAACGTCCTGACTTTC; CDR3: CASSPPGANVLTF; V: TRBV27; J: TRBJ2-6; size: -; D: -
DNA: TGTGCCAGCAGCTCCCTGGGAGGACTAGCGAAGGATACGCAGTATTTT; CDR3: CASSSLGGLAKDTQYF; V: TRBV7-9; J: TRBJ2-3; size: -; D: TRBD2
DNA: TGTGCCAGCACAGTTCGGGGACCACTGTTTTTT; CDR3: CASTVRGPLFF; V: TRBV6-1; J: TRBJ1-4; size: -; D: -
DNA: TGTGCCAGCAGCAAAGCCCTGGGACAGGGGGCCTTGAACACTGAAGCTTTCTTT; CDR3: CASSKALGQGALNTEAFF; V: TRBV7-9; J: TRBJ1-1; size: -; D: TRBD1
DNA: TGTGCCATGGGGCCGCGGACTAGCGAGGAGCAGTACTTC; CDR3: CAMGPRTSEEQYF; V: TRBV10-3; J: TRBJ2-7; size: once; D: TRBD2
DNA: TGTGCCAGCAGTTTTGTTTCGAGGGGCGCGGGCACTGAAGCTTTCTTT; CDR3: CASSFVSRGAGTEAFF; V: TRBV28; J: TRBJ1-1; size: -; D: -
DNA: TGCGCCAGCAGCCAAATACTAGCGGGAGGCAAATACGAGCAGTACTTC; CDR3: CASSQILAGGKYEQYF; V: TRBV4-1; J: TRBJ2-7; size: once; D: TRBD2
DNA: TGTGCCAGCAGCCCCCTCGACACCTACGAGCAGTACTTC; CDR3: CASSPLDTYEQYF; V: TRBV7-7; J: TRBJ2-7; size: -; D: -
DNA: TGTGCCACCTCGATTACCGGGGACTCGAACACTGAAGCTTTCTTT; CDR3: CATSITGDSNTEAFF; V: TRBV15; J: TRBJ1-1; size: -; D: -
DNA: TGCAGCGTTGCAGGACTAGCCGCACGCCCGACCCAGTACTTC; CDR3: CSVAGLAARPTQYF; V: TRBV29-1; J: TRBJ2-5; size: once; D: TRBD2
DNA: TGTGCCAGCAGTGAAAGGGGGCAGGAGCCCTACGAGCAGTACTTC; CDR3: CASSERGQEPYEQYF; V: TRBV6-1; J: TRBJ2-7; size: -; D: TRBD1
DNA: TGTGCCAGCAGTCGACAGGAGGAAGCTTTCTTT; CDR3: CASSRQEEAFF; V: TRBV9; J: TRBJ1-1; size: -; D: -
DNA: TGTGCCAGCAGTGAAGCTATGGGACAGGGGGCGAGTGAGGAGCAGTTCTTC; CDR3: CASSEAMGQGASEEQFF; V: TRBV6-1; J: TRBJ2-1; size: -; D: TRBD1
DNA: TGTGCCTGGAGTGTACTTCGGCCAGGGGGTAATCAGCCCCAGCATTTT; CDR3: CAWSVLRPGGNQPQHF; V: TRBV30; J: TRBJ1-5; size: -; D: TRBD1
DNA: TGTGCCAGCAGTTTCAGGGAGACCCAGTACTTC; CDR3: CASSFRETQYF; V: TRBV28; J: TRBJ2-5; size: once; D: -
DNA: TGCAGCGCTGGGGGAAAGGCGGGAGGGGAATACAATGAGCAGTTCTTC; CDR3: CSAGGKAGGEYNEQFF; V: TRBV29-1; J: TRBJ2-1; size: -; D: TRBD2
DNA: TGCAGCGCCGGGACGCAAGAGACCCAGTACTTC; CDR3: CSAGTQETQYF; V: TRBV29-1; J: TRBJ2-5; size: -; D: -
DNA: TGTGCCAGCAGCTCAGGGGACAGGGCCCCAGAGACCCAGTACTTC; CDR3: CASSSGDRAPETQYF; V: TRBV9; J: TRBJ2-5; size: -; D: TRBD1
DNA: TGTGCCAGCAGGACAGTTTCCTGGGGCTACAATGAGCAGTTCTTC; CDR3: CASRTVSWGYNEQFF; V: TRBV28; J: TRBJ2-1; size: -; D: -
DNA: TGTGCCAGCAGCTTAGTTCTGACTAGCGATGAGCAGTTCTTC; CDR3: CASSLVLTSDEQFF; V: TRBV11-2; J: TRBJ2-1; size: -; D: TRBD2
DNA: TGTGCCAGCAGTTCAGCTAGCGGGAGCCCATACAATGAGCAGTTCTTC; CDR3: CASSSASGSPYNEQFF; V: TRBV28; J: TRBJ2-1; size: -; D: TRBD2
DNA: TGTGCCTGGAGTTCTGCCCGGACAGGGGAGGTTGGAAACACCATATATTTT; CDR3: CAWSSARTGEVGNTIYF; V: TRBV30; J: TRBJ1-3; size: -; D: TRBD1
DNA: TGTGCCAGCACTCGGGGGAAAACCTACAATGAGCAGTTCTTC; CDR3: CASTRGKTYNEQFF; V: TRBV18; J: TRBJ2-1; size: -; D: -
DNA: TGCGCCAGCAGCTCGGGCCCCTTGATGGGCTACACCTTC; CDR3: CASSSGPLMGYTF; V: TRBV5-1; J: TRBJ1-2; size: -; D: -
DNA: TGTGCCAGCAGCTTAGGGGGGACTAGCGGGAGGGTAATAGATACGCAGTATTTT; CDR3: CASSLGGTSGRVIDTQYF; V: TRBV7-8; J: TRBJ2-3; size: -; D: TRBD2
DNA: TGTGCCAGCAGTCTTTCAGGGGATCCTGGAAACACCATATATTTT; CDR3: CASSLSGDPGNTIYF; V: TRBV5-5; J: TRBJ1-3; size: -; D: -
DNA: TGCGCCAGCAGTGAGTGGGGGGACACATCCTACAATGAGCAGTTCTTC; CDR3: CASSEWGDTSYNEQFF; V: TRBV10-2; J: TRBJ2-1; size: -; D: -
DNA: TGTGCCTGGAGTGCGACAGGGTATGGCTACACCTTC; CDR3: CAWSATGYGYTF; V: TRBV30; J: TRBJ1-2; size: few; D: TRBD1
DNA: TGTGCCAGCAGTAAACGACTAGCGGGCTTCAATGAGCAGTTCTTC; CDR3: CASSKRLAGFNEQFF; V: TRBV6-5; J: TRBJ2-1; size: -; D: TRBD2
DNA: TGTGCCAGTAGTGATAGGGGACGGCCTAGCACAGATACGCAGTATTTT; CDR3: CASSDRGRPSTDTQYF; V: TRBV19; J: TRBJ2-3; size: -; D: -
DNA: TGTGCCAGTAGCCCGGACGGATTCTCTGGAAACACCATATATTTT; CDR3: CASSPDGFSGNTIYF; V: TRBV19; J: TRBJ1-3; size: -; D: -
DNA: TGTGCCAGCAGCTCAGGACAGGCGCAGCTTCAGACCCAGTACTTC; CDR3: CASSSGQAQLQTQYF; V: TRBV5-4; J: TRBJ2-5; size: -; D: TRBD1
DNA: TGTGCCAGCTCACAGGGACTAGCGGGAGCAACTTACGAGCAGTACTTC; CDR3: CASSQGLAGATYEQYF; V: TRBV18; J: TRBJ2-7; size: -; D: TRBD2
DNA: TGTGCCAGCAGCCTAAACTCCGGGACAGGGGGCAGAGGGGAGCTGTTTTTT; CDR3: CASSLNSGTGGRGELFF; V: TRBV7-9; J: TRBJ2-2; size: once; D: TRBD1
DNA: TGTGCTAGTGGGTCCGCGGGGCGGGAGACCCAGTACTTC; CDR3: CASGSAGRETQYF; V: TRBV12-5; J: TRBJ2-5; size: -; D: -
DNA: TGCGCCAGCAGCTTGGATGGACAGGGGGACGAGCAGTACTTC; CDR3: CASSLDGQGDEQYF; V: TRBV5-1; J: TRBJ2-7; size: -; D: TRBD1
DNA: TGTGCCATCCGGGACAGGGTTGGGGAGACCCAGTACTTC; CDR3: CAIRDRVGETQYF; V: TRBV6-1; J: TRBJ2-5; size: -; D: TRBD1
DNA: TGCGCCAGCAGTGAACAGCTGGGGGACGAGCAGTACTTC; CDR3: CASSEQLGDEQYF; V: TRBV10-1; J: TRBJ2-7; size: -; D: -